The entry that follows covers one T cell receptor beta chain sequence. The antigen it recognizes is unknown. Here the CDR3 omits its conserved ending phenylalanine or tryptophan, so a read error is the likely source. It is unclear where the CDR3 begins or ends on the DNA, so no DNA is shown, and the CDR3 is as TCRdb lists it. Tregs were isolated as CD4+CD25+CD127-/low cells. Tregs, naive and memory CD4+ T cells from tumor, blood and ipsilateral draining lymph nodes of about 5 breast cancer patients underwent full-length TCR alpha and beta sequencing. Tumor tissue and lymph nodes obtained from ipsilateral axillary dissection were perfused with PBS, minced and then digested with collagenase I and hyaluronidase. A purity exceeding 90% was confirmed by FACS for the sorted cell populations. The CDR3 is 12 amino acids in total, end residues counted. Looking up the germline V gene yields CDR1 SGHTA and CDR2 FQGNSA.

This entry is derived from a study (dated by TCRdb to the mid-2010s). As for the study more broadly: Whether tumor-infiltrating Tregs in breast cancer are recruited from blood Tregs or converted in situ from other CD4+ T cell subsets was tested. The full study reports these points: The greatest overlap of tumor-infiltrating Treg TCR alpha and beta sequences was with tumor naive CD4+ T cells, followed next by blood naive CD4+ T cells. Rather than covering whole repertoires, validation in the larger cohort was restricted to a single TCR beta V-J rearrangement. In terms of TCR gene usage, tumor memory CD4+ T cells clustered together with blood and lymph node memory CD4+ cells, as well as with lymph node naive CD4+ cells.

Full-length TCR variable regions were amplified by 5' RACE PCR with constant-region reverse primers, and semi-nested PCR with Nested Universal Primer A was subsequently performed. Using the ReliaPrep RNA Cell Miniprep System, total RNA was extracted, and the SMARTer RACE 5'/3' Kit was then used to reverse transcribe the RNA into 5'RACE-ready cDNA. Full-length TCR alpha and beta libraries were barcoded with multiplex adaptors and sequenced on an Illumina MiSeq. The authors processed their data as follows. For each of nine subset-tissue groups, sequencing data from the five patients were pooled, and the groups were compared by unsupervised clustering of TCR gene usage. The Morisita-Horn index, with shared sequences weighted by their contribution to each repertoire, was used to calculate repertoire similarity. TCRdb reworked the public reads: Q25 trimming with fastp, MiXCR clone assembly, productive beta chains retained. Here each entry gathers all rows of one CDR3 protein and keeps the most common genes and DNA. Here the V and J calls rest on TCRdb's processing, not on the authors' analysis. A total of approximately 60,000 distinct CDR3 sequences appear in this sample, roughly 20% of them only once. 3% to 4% of the sample comes from the top ten.

The sequencing sample was made of tumor-infiltrating Tregs sorted from the breast tumor. This sequence uses TRBV7-2 and TRBJ2-5. This clonotype was obtained from a female donor with breast cancer. This receptor has the CDR3 CASSQSLSTQDC.